A single sample gave rise to the 10 T cell receptor beta chains below, sequenced in a study of OX40 agonist ivuxolimab in advanced cancers. Clones were sequenced by immunoSEQ multiplex PCR, and TCRdb holds only the in-frame ones, with some missing. Altogether about 24,000 clones are present, approximately 80% being singletons, with the ten largest covering 18%. Material: CD4+ or CD8+ T cells sorted from blood, obtained in a trial of the OX40 agonist ivuxolimab. The receptors originated from an adult with an advanced solid tumor such as melanoma, head and neck, liver or kidney cancer.

This chain joins TRBV30 and TRBJ1-2; tentative D call: TRBD1 (6 bases). V was shortened by 1 base and J by 9 bases, with 15 bases between the two germline ends. Germline V gives CDR1 GTSNPN, CDR2 SVGIG (reference sequence). CDR3 size: 13 residues. CDR3 amino acids: CAWSANQQGRYTF. CDR3 nucleotide sequence: TGTGCCTGGAGTGCAAACCAACAGGGCCGCTACACCTTC.

This rearrangement joins TRBV4-1 to TRBJ2-1; TRBD2 aligns across 9 bases. The V segment lost 0 bases and the J segment 5 bases; nucleotides outside the gene matches: 2. CDR1 and CDR2 from the germline V gene are MGHRA and YSYEKL. The length of the CDR3 is 15 residues. The CDR3 region has the DNA TGCGCCAGCAGCCAAGAAGCGGGAGGTCACAATGAGCAGTTCTTC. It codes for CASSQEAGGHNEQFF.

This clone has a single count. The chain carries TRBV6-1 and TRBJ1-1; weak D call: TRBD1 (5 bases). CDR3 length equals 14 residues. V was trimmed by 2 bases and J by 8 bases, leaving 15 bases between them. Germline-derived CDR1 and CDR2 are MNHNS and SASEGT. Here the CDR3 DNA reads TGTGCCAGCAGTGAACAACCTCTCGGGGGAGAAGCTTTCTTT. The encoded protein is CASSEQPLGGEAFF.

The CDR3 sequence: CASSASSYEQYF. CDR3 coding DNA: TGTGCCAGCAGCGCTAGCTCCTACGAGCAGTACTTC. The rearrangement uses TRBV11-3 and TRBJ2-7; D remains ambiguous. V gave up 5 bases and J gave up 0 bases, with 5 bases separating them. Germline V lookup: CDR1 SGHNT, CDR2 YENEEA. The CDR3 has 12 amino acids.

V usage is TRBV7-4 and J usage is TRBJ1-5, with D tentatively TRBD1 (5 bases). Per germline, CDR1 SGHVT and CDR2 SQSDAQ. CDR3 length: 16 amino acids. Trimming stripped 5 bases from V and 0 bases from J, with 14 bases between. The CDR3 spells CASSQEQAASNQPQHF. The CDR3 DNA is TGTGCCAGCAGCCAAGAACAGGCAGCTAGCAATCAGCCCCAGCATTTT. Full variable domain (missing parts from reference TRBV7-4 and TRBJ1-5): GAGVSQSPRYKVAKRGRDVALRCDSISGHVTLYWYRQTLGQGSEVLTYSQSDAQRDKSGRPSGRFSAERPERSVSTLKIQRTEQGDSAVYLCASSQEQAASNQPQHFGDGTRLSIL.

This sequence joins TRBV6-1 and TRBJ2-7; a possible D gene is TRBD1 (6 bases). CDR3 size: 14 residues. The germline V and J ends were trimmed by 7 bases and 0 bases, with 13 bases remaining between them. CDR1 is MNHNS, CDR2 SASEGT, per germline. The CDR3 here is CASTTQGSSYEQYF. CDR3 DNA: TGTGCCAGCACCACCCAGGGGAGCTCCTACGAGCAGTACTTC.

This rearrangement joins TRBV6-6 to TRBJ2-2; D assignment may be TRBD1 or TRBD2 (6 bases each). In germline, CDR1 is MNHNY, CDR2 SVGAGI (reference sequence). There are 15 residues in the CDR3. V shed 7 bases and J shed 5 bases, with 17 bases lying between them. The CDR3: CASMKRGARTGELFF. The CDR3 nucleotides read TGTGCCAGCATGAAGAGGGGGGCGCGGACCGGGGAGCTGTTTTTT.

This clone has just a few counts. The rearrangement links TRBV2 to TRBJ1-2; no firm D call. CDR1 SNHLY and CDR2 FYNNEI come from the germline V gene. This CDR3 has 13 residues. The V end lost 3 bases, the J end lost 4 bases, and 9 bases lay between the germline ends. This CDR3 reads CASSEAQIYGYTF. The CDR3 region has the DNA TGTGCCAGCAGTGAGGCACAGATCTATGGCTACACCTTC.

J is TRBJ2-4 and V is TRBV7-9; 9 positions agree with TRBD1. The CDR3 has 13 residues. Trimming cost V 4 bases and J 7 bases; bases outside gene matches: 2. Germline loops: CDR1 SEHNR, CDR2 FQNEAQ (reference sequence). The CDR3 bases are TGTGCCAGCAGCTCGGGGACAGGGAACATTCAGTACTTC. Translation: CASSSGTGNIQYF.

This chain joins TRBV10-3 and TRBJ2-7; 7 bases fit TRBD2. V lost 5 bases, J lost 4 bases, and 8 bases stayed unmatched. The CDR3 totals 14 residues. Germline CDR1 ENHRY, CDR2 SYGVKD. CDR3 sequence: CAISTGLVDYEQYF. In DNA form, the CDR3 reads TGTGCCATCAGTACAGGACTAGTTGATTACGAGCAGTACTTC.